This TCR beta chain was identified in a study of blood T cell repertoires in COVID-19. Adults between about 18 and 95 years of age took part from 20 to 25 US areas. This clone came up once. V gave up 4 bases and J gave up 3 bases, with 3 bases separating them. The CDR3 runs to 11 residues. Germline CDR1 is SGHTS and CDR2 is YDEGEE. Profiled with immunoSEQ multiplex PCR; TCRdb holds only in-frame clones, not every one. The repertoire includes about 260,000 clones, 84% of them detected once, and roughly 4% sits in the top ten. The sequencing input was PBMCs or T cells enriched from blood (not recorded which). The V call is TRBV5-8, the J call TRBJ2-3; unclear D gene. The source of this sequence is a man younger than 45 with acute COVID-19. The DNA for the CDR3 is TGTGCCAGCAGCCGTACAGATACGCAGTATTTT. Protein sequence: CASSRTDTQYF.